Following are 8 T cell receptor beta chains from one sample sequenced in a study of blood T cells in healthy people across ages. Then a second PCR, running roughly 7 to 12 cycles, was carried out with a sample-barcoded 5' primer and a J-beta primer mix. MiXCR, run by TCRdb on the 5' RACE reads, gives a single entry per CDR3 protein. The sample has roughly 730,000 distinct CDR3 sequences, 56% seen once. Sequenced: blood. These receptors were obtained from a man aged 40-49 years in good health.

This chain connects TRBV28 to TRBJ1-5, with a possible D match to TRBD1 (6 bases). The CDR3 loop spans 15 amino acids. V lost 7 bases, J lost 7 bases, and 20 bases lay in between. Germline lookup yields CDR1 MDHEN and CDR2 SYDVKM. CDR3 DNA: TGTGCCAGCATCATACAGGGCGCCCGGGGGCAGCCCCAGCATTTT. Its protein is CASIIQGARGQPQHF. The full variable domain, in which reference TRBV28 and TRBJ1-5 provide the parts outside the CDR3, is DVKVTQSSRYLVKRTGEKVFLECVQDMDHENMFWYRQDPGLGLRLIYFSYDVKMKEKGDIPEGYSVSREKKERFSLILESASTNQTSMYLCASIIQGARGQPQHFGDGTRLSIL.

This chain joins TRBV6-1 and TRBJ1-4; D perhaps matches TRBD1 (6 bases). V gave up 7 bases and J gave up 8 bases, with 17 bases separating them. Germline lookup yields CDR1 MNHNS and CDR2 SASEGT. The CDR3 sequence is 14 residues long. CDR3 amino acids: CASNPRGAREKLFF. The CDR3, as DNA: TGTGCCAGCAACCCACGGGGGGCAAGGGAAAAACTGTTTTTT.

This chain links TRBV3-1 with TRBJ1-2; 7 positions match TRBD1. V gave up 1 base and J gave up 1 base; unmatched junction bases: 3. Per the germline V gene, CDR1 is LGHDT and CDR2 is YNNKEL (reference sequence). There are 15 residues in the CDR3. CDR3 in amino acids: CASSQGDRVNYGYTF. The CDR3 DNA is TGTGCCAGCAGCCAAGGAGACAGGGTTAACTATGGCTACACCTTC.

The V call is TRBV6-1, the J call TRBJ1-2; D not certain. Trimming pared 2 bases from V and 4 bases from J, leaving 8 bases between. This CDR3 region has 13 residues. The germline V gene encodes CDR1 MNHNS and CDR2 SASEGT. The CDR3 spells CASSERRIYGYTF. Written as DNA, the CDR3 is TGTGCCAGCAGTGAACGCCGAATCTATGGCTACACCTTC.

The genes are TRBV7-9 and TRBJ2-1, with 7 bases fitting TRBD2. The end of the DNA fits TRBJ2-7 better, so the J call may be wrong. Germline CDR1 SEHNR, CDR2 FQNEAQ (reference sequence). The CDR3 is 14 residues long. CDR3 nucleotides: TGTGCCAGCAGCCAGGACGGGGGGTACAATGAGCAGTACTTC. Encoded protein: CASSQDGGYNEQYF.

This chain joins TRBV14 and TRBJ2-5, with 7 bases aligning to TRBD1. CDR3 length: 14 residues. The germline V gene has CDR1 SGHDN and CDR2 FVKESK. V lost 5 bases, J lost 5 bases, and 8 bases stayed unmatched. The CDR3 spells CASSMDRTRETQYF. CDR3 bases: TGTGCCAGCAGCATGGACAGGACCAGGGAGACCCAGTACTTC.

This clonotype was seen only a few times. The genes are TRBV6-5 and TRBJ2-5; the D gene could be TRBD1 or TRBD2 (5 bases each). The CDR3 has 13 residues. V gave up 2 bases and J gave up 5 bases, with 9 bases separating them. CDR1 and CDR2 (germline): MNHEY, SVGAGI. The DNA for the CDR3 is TGTGCCAGCAGTTACGAGGGACGCGAGACCCAGTACTTC. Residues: CASSYEGRETQYF.

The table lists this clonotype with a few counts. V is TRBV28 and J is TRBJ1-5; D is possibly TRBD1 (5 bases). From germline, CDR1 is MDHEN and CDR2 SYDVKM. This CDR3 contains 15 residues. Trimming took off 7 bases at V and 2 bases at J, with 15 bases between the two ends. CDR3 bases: TGTGCCAGCACCGACCGGGTGGGGGGCAATCAGCCCCAGCATTTT. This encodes CASTDRVGGNQPQHF.